These 2 T cell receptor beta chains were all obtained from the same sample, sequenced in a study of T-cell reconstitution after alpha-beta-depleted transplantation in children. Unique molecular identifiers tagged the TCRbeta library. TCRdb called the PCR reads again in MiXCR, with one record for every CDR3 protein. The table lists roughly 300,000 distinct CDR3 sequences, roughly 12% of them singletons, with about a quarter in the top ten. Sequencing used peripheral blood, obtained 180 days after TCRalphabeta/CD19-depleted stem cell transplant. The receptors derive from a male patient between 2 and 10 years old who had a stem cell transplant for chronic granulomatous disease, so the T cells may come from the graft donor.

This clonotype was seen repeatedly, ten times or more. This chain connects TRBV28 to TRBJ2-1, with D unresolved. The germline V and J ends were trimmed by 3 bases and 5 bases, with 11 bases remaining between them. Germline CDR1 is MDHEN and CDR2 is SYDVKM. The CDR3 is made up of 14 amino acids. DNA of the CDR3: TGTGCCAGCAGTTTCTTCTCGATCAACAATGAGCAGTTCTTC. Residues: CASSFFSINNEQFF.

This clonotype was observed at least ten times. V is TRBV7-7 and J is TRBJ2-3; 9 bases line up with TRBD1. This CDR3 comprises 15 residues. The V gene end was trimmed by 5 bases and the J gene end by 3 bases; junction bases not matched to a gene: 6. Germline V gene lookup returns CDR1 SSHAT and CDR2 FNYEAQ (reference sequence). Here the CDR3 DNA reads TGTGCCAGCAGCCTCGGGACAGGGAGAACAGATACGCAGTATTTT. It codes for CASSLGTGRTDTQYF.